This T cell receptor (beta chain) was sequenced during a study of memory CD4+ T cells and cytomegalovirus serostatus. Study at large: Healthy Belgian adult donors included about 10 CMV-positive and approximately 25 CMV-negative people. Study-level findings and limits: Of 150 to 200 reported CMV TCRbeta sequences, under 70 were found in memory CD4+ repertoires.

Single viable CD3+CD4+CD8-CD45RO+ cells were sorted as the memory CD4+ T cells. Donors' CMV status reflects serum IgG against pp150, pp28, p38, p52. The data were produced by immunoSEQ multiplex PCR, yet TCRdb's version contains in-frame clones alone and is incomplete. This table has about 42,000 clones, under 80% appearing once. This clone was observed a few times. Its antigen is unidentified. The receptor comes from an adult in good health and CMV-seronegative. Sequences were obtained from memory CD4+ T cells from blood.

The CDR3 DNA is TGTGCCAGCAGCTGGGGGACAGGGAAAACTGAAAAACTGTTTTTT. Protein: CASSWGTGKTEKLFF. The chain is built from TRBV5-6 and TRBJ1-4, with 9 nucleotides matching TRBD1. The CDR3 has 15 amino acids. Germline values: CDR1 SGHDT, CDR2 YYEEEE. After removal of 3 bases from V and 7 bases from J, the junction contained 7 bases not matched to a gene.